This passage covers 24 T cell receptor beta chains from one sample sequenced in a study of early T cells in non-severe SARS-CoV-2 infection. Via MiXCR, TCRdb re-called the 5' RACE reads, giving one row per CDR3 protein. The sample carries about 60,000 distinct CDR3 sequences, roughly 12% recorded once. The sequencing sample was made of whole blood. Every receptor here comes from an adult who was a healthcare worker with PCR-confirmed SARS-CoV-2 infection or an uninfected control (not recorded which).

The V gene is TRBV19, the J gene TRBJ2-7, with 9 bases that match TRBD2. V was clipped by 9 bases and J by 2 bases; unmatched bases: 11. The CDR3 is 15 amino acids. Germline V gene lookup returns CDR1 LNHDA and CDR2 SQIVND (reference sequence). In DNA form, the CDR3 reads TGTGCCAGCATGGCGGGATCTAGCGGGGCCTACGAGCAGTACTTC. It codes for CASMAGSSGAYEQYF.

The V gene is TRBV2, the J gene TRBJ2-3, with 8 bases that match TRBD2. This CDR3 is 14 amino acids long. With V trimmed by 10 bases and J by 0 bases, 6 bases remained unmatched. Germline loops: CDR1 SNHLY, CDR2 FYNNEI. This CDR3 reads CATSSGASTDTQYF. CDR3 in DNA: TGTGCCACTAGTAGCGGGGCTAGCACAGATACGCAGTATTTT. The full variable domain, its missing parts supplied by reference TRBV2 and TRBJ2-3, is EPEVTQTPSHQVTQMGQEVILRCVPISNHLYFYWYRQILGQKVEFLVSFYNNEISEKSEIFDDQFSVERPDGSNFTLKIRSTKLEDSAMYFCATSSGASTDTQYFGPGTRLTVL.

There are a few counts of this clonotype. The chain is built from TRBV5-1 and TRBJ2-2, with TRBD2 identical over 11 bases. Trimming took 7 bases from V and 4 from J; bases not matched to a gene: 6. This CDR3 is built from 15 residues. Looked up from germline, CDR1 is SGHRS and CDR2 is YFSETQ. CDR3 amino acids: CASGSGTSGTGELFF. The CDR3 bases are TGCGCCAGCGGCTCCGGGACTAGCGGCACCGGGGAGCTGTTTTTT. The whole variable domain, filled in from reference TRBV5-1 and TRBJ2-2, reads KAGVTQTPRYLIKTRGQQVTLSCSPISGHRSVSWYQQTPGQGLQFLFEYFSETQRNKGNFPGRFSGRQFSNSRSEMNVSTLELGDSALYLCASGSGTSGTGELFFGEGSRLTVL.

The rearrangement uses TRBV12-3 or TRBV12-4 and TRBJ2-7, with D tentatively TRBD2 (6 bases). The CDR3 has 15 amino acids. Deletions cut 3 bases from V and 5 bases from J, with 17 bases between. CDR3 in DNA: TGTGCCAGCAGTTTTACCGGGAGCGTGGCCAACGAGCAGTACTTC. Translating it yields CASSFTGSVANEQYF.

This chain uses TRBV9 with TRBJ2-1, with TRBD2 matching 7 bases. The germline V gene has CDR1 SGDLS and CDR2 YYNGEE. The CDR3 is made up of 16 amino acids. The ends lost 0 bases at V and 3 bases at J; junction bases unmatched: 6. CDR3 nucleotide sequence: TGTGCCAGCAGCGTAGAAGCGGGGTGGGACTACAATGAGCAGTTCTTC. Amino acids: CASSVEAGWDYNEQFF.

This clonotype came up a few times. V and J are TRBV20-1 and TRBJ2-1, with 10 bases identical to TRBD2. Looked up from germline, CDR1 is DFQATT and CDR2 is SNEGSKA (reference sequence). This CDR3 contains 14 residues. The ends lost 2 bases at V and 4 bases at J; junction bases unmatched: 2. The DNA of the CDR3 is TGCAGTGCTAGACTAGCGGGAGAGTACAATGAGCAGTTCTTC. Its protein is CSARLAGEYNEQFF.

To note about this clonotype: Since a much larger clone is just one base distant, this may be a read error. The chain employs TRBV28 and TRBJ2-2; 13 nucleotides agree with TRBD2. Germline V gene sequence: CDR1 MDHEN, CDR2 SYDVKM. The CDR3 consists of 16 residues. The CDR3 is CASSLGLAGYTGELVF. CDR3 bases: TGTGCCAGCAGCTTGGGACTAGCGGGATACACCGGGGAGCTGGTTTTT.

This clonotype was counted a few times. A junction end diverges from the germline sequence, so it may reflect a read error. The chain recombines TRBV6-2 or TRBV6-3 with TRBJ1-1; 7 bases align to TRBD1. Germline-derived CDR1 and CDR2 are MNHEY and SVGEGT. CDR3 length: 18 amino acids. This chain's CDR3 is CASSYSMRGPWLNTEVFF. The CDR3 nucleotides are TGTGCCAGCAGTTACTCGATGAGGGGGCCATGGTTGAACACTGAAGTTTTCTTT.

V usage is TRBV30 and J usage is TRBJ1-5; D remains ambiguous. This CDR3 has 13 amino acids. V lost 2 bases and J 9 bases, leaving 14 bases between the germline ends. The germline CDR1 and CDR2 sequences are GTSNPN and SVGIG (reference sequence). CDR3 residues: CAWSSRDSRPQHF. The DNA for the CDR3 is TGTGCCTGGAGTTCTCGCGATTCGCGGCCCCAGCATTTT.

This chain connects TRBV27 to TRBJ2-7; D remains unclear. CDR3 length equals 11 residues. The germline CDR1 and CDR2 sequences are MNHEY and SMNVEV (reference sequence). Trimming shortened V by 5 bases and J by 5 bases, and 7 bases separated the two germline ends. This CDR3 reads CASSLLHEQYF. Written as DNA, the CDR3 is TGTGCCAGCAGTCTGCTACACGAGCAGTACTTC.

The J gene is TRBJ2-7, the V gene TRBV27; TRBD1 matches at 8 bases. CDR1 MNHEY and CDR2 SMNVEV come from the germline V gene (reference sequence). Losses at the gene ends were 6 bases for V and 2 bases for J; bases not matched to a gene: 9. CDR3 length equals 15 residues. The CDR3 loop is CASRLNRDRTYEQYF. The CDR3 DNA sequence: TGTGCCAGCAGGCTGAACCGGGACAGGACCTACGAGCAGTACTTC.

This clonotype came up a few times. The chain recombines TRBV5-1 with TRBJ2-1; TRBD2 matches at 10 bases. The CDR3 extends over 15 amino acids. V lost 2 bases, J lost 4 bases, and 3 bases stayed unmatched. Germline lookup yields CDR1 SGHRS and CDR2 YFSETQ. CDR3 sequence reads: CASSLTSGTYNEQFF. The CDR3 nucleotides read TGCGCCAGCAGCTTAACTAGCGGGACATACAATGAGCAGTTCTTC. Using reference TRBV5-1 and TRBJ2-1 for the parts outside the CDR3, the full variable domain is KAGVTQTPRYLIKTRGQQVTLSCSPISGHRSVSWYQQTPGQGLQFLFEYFSETQRNKGNFPGRFSGRQFSNSRSEMNVSTLELGDSALYLCASSLTSGTYNEQFFGPGTRLTVL.

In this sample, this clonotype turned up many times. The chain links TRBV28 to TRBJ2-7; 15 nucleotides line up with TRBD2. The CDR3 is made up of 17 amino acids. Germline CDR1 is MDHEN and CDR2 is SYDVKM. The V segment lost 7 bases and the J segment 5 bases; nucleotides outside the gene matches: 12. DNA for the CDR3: TGTGCCAGCACCGTGGAGGGACTAGCGGGAGGTAGTCACGAGCAGTACTTC. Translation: CASTVEGLAGGSHEQYF.

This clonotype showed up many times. CDR3 region: CASSSTVSYEQYF. CDR3 nucleotides: TGTGCCAGCAGCTCGACAGTATCCTACGAGCAGTACTTC. V and J are TRBV27 and TRBJ2-7, with D perhaps TRBD1 (5 bases). Trimming left V 6 bases short and J 1 base short, with 10 bases between. This CDR3 has 13 amino acids. The germline CDR1 and CDR2 sequences are MNHEY and SMNVEV (reference sequence).

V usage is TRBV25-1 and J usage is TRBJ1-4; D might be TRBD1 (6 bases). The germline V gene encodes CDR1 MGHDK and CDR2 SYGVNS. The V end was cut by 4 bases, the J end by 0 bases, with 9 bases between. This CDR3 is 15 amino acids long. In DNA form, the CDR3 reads TGTGCCAGCAGTGCTAGGGGGGCAACTAATGAAAAACTGTTTTTT. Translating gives CASSARGATNEKLFF.

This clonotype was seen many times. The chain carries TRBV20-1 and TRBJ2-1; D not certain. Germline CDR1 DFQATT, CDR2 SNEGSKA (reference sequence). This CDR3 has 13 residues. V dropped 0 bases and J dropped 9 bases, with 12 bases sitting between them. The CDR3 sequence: CSAREMAVSEQFF. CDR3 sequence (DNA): TGCAGTGCTAGAGAGATGGCTGTGAGTGAGCAGTTCTTC.

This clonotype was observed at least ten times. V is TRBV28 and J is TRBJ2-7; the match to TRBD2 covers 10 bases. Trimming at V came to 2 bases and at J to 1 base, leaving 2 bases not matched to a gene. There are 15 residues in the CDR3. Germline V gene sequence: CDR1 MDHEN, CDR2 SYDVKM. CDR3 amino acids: CASSLPSGRSYEQYF. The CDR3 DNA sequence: TGTGCCAGCAGTTTACCTAGCGGGAGATCCTACGAGCAGTACTTC.

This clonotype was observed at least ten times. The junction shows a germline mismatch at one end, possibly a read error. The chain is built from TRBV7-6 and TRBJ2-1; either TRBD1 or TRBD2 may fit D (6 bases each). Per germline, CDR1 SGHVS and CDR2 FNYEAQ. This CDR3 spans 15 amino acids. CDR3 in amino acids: CASGLGAGSHNEQFF. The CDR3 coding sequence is TGTGCCAGCGGCTTGGGGGCCGGGAGCCACAATGAGCAGTTCTTC. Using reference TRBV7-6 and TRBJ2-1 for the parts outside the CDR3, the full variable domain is GAGVSQSPRYKVTKRGQDVALRCDPISGHVSLYWYRQALGQGPEFLTYFNYEAQQDKSGLPNDRFSAERPEGSISTLTIQRTEQRDSAMYRCASGLGAGSHNEQFFGPGTRLTVL.

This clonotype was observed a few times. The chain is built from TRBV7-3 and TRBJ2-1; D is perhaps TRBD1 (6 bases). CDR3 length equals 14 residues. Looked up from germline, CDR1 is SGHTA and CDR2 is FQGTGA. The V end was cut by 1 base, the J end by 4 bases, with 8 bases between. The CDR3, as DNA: TGTGCCAGCAGCTTAAAAGGACAGTACAATGAGCAGTTCTTC. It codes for CASSLKGQYNEQFF.

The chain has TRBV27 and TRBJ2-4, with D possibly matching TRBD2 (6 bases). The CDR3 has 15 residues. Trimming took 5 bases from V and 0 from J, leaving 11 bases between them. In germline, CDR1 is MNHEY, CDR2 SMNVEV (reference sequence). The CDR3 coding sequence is TGTGCCAGCAGTGCGGGACGTCCAGCCAAAAACATTCAGTACTTC. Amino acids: CASSAGRPAKNIQYF.

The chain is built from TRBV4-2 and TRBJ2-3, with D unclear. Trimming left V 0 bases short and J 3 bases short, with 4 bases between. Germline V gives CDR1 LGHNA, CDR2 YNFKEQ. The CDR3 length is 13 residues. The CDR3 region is CASSQDKTDTQYF. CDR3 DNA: TGTGCCAGCAGCCAAGATAAAACAGATACGCAGTATTTT.

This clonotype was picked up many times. The CDR3: CASTRDRHYEQYF. CDR3 nucleotides: TGTGCCAGCACTCGGGACAGGCACTACGAGCAGTACTTC. This rearrangement joins TRBV12-3 or TRBV12-4 to TRBJ2-7; 8 nucleotides match TRBD1. The CDR3 spans 13 residues. The V segment lost 7 bases and the J segment 3 bases; nucleotides outside the gene matches: 5.

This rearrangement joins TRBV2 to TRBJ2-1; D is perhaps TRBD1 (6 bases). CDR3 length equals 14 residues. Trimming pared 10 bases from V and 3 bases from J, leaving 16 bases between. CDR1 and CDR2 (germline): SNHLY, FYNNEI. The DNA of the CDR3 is TGTGCCAAGCGGACGAGACAGGACTACAATGAGCAGTTCTTC. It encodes CAKRTRQDYNEQFF.

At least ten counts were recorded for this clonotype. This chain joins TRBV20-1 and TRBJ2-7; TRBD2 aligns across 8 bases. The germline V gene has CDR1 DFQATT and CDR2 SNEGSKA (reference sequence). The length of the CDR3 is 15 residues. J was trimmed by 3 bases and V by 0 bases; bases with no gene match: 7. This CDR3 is CSARDSTSGNYEQYF. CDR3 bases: TGCAGTGCTAGAGATAGTACTAGCGGAAACTACGAGCAGTACTTC.